This TCR beta chain was obtained from a study of radiotherapy plus CTLA-4 blockade in lung cancer. This CDR3 spans 16 amino acids. V gave up 5 bases and J gave up 0 bases, with 14 bases separating them. Per germline, CDR1 SGHTA and CDR2 FQGNSA. Only in-frame clones appear in the TCRdb table, and some are missing; sequencing was by immunoSEQ multiplex PCR. Here the sample spans 90,000 to 100,000 clones, approximately 74% being singletons. The V and J genes are TRBV7-2 and TRBJ2-4; D is possibly TRBD2 (6 bases). This TCR came from a human donor with non-small cell lung cancer who had a partial response to radiotherapy plus ipilimumab. Some clones in this sample may be carry-over from other donors' samples. The sequencing used peripheral blood, collected from a patient treated with radiotherapy plus ipilimumab. The CDR3 nucleotides read TGTGCCAGCAGCGCAGGACTAACTCTAGCCAAAAACATTCAGTACTTC. This sequence encodes CASSAGLTLAKNIQYF. Looking up the rest from reference TRBV7-2 and TRBJ2-4 gives the full variable domain: GAGVSQSPSNKVTEKGKDVELRCDPISGHTALYWYRQSLGQGLEFLIYFQGNSAPDKSGLPSDRFSAERTGGSVSTLTIQRTQQEDSAVYLCASSAGLTLAKNIQYFGAGTRLSVL.